The 16 T cell receptor beta chains reported below all come from one sample, sequenced in a study of blood T cells in healthy people across ages. Alongside a J-beta primer mix, a sample-barcoded 5' primer served in a second PCR lasting 7 to 11 cycles. A single record per CDR3 protein comes from TCRdb applying MiXCR to the 5' RACE reads. This table has 1.5 million to 1.9 million distinct CDR3 sequences, 35% to 45% appearing once. The sample was blood. These receptors came from a woman younger than 35 in good health.

V usage is TRBV4-1 and J usage is TRBJ2-1; D not resolved. The CDR3 runs 16 residues. V dropped 3 bases and J dropped 7 bases, with 19 bases sitting between them. CDR1 is MGHRA and CDR2 is YSYEKL in the germline V gene. In DNA, the CDR3 is TGCGCCAGCAGCCACTCAGGCTTAAGGACGGAGAATGAGCAGTTCTTC. This sequence encodes CASSHSGLRTENEQFF.

This clonotype was counted between two and nine times. The chain combines TRBV6-1 with TRBJ1-2; TRBD1 is a possible D gene (6 bases). The germline gives CDR1 MNHNS, CDR2 SASEGT. V shed 6 bases and J shed 0 bases, with 23 bases lying between them. The CDR3 loop spans 18 amino acids. The DNA of the CDR3 is TGTGCCAGCAGACACCGCAGAGGACAGTACCTACCTAACTATGGCTACACCTTC. Protein product: CASRHRRGQYLPNYGYTF.

The DNA for the CDR3 is TGTGCCACCAGTGATTCCGGGTCTTCCACGTACGAGCAGTACTTC. Translating it yields CATSDSGSSTYEQYF. V is TRBV24-1 and J is TRBJ2-7; D gene ambiguous. The CDR3 contains 15 residues. Germline V lookup: CDR1 KGHDR, CDR2 SFDVKD. V was clipped by 2 bases and J by 4 bases, with 14 bases between them.

V is TRBV10-3 and J is TRBJ2-3; TRBD2 is a possible D gene (5 bases). The V gene's germline CDR1 is ENHRY and CDR2 SYGVKD. This CDR3 region has 15 residues. Trimming took off 0 bases at V and 8 bases at J, with 15 bases between the two ends. The CDR3 nucleotides read TGTGCCATCAGTGAGTCCGAGCCGGGATCGGGTACGCAGTATTTT. Its protein product is CAISESEPGSGTQYF.

The chain has TRBV7-9 and TRBJ2-1; D call uncertain. CDR3 length equals 14 residues. Germline V gene data show CDR1 as SEHNR and CDR2 as FQNEAQ (reference sequence). Between the trimmed V and J ends, which lost 4 bases and 1 base, there was a span of 8 bases. The CDR3 nucleotides read TGTGCCAGCAGCTCACAGCTATCCTACAATGAGCAGTTCTTC. Translating it yields CASSSQLSYNEQFF.

In this sample, this clonotype turned up a few times. The chain combines TRBV4-2 with TRBJ2-3; 10 positions match TRBD2. This CDR3 contains 17 residues. V was clipped by 4 bases and J by 5 bases; unmatched bases: 12. Germline lookup yields CDR1 LGHNA and CDR2 YNFKEQ. The CDR3: CASSLRRASGSIDTQYF. The CDR3 DNA follows: TGTGCCAGCAGCCTTCGCCGGGCTAGCGGGAGTATAGATACGCAGTATTTT.

The J gene is TRBJ2-7, the V gene TRBV9; D may be TRBD1 or TRBD2 (5 bases each). CDR3 length: 14 residues. CDR1 and CDR2 (germline): SGDLS, YYNGEE. With 4 bases removed from V and 3 bases from J, the gap between germline ends came to 14 bases. CDR3 in DNA: TGTGCCAGCAGCCCGGAGCAGGGAGACTACGAGCAGTACTTC. Translated, it gives CASSPEQGDYEQYF.

This chain connects TRBV7-2 to TRBJ2-5; 8 bases map to TRBD2. CDR1 is SGHTA and CDR2 is FQGNSA in the germline V gene. The CDR3 has 13 amino acids. The junction had 5 bases not matched to a gene; V was cut back by 8 bases and J by 3 bases. The CDR3 region has the DNA TGTGCCAGCGGGGAGGGACTAGAAGAGACCCAGTACTTC. Translated: CASGEGLEETQYF. Supplemented by reference TRBV7-2 and TRBJ2-5, the full variable domain reads GAGVSQSPSNKVTEKGKDVELRCDPISGHTALYWYRQSLGQGLEFLIYFQGNSAPDKSGLPSDRFSAERTGGSVSTLTIQRTQQEDSAVYLCASGEGLEETQYFGPGTRLLVL.

Concerning this clonotype: A junction boundary mismatches the germline segment, possibly from a read error. The chain carries TRBV6-2 or TRBV6-3 and TRBJ2-7; tentatively, D is TRBD1 (6 bases). CDR3 size: 15 residues. Germline V gene lookup returns CDR1 MNHEY and CDR2 SVGEGT. The CDR3 protein is CASSYIRGRSYERYF. The DNA for the CDR3 is TGTGCCAGCAGTTACATCAGGGGTCGTTCCTACGAGCGGTACTTC.

This clonotype was seen a few times. Here the CDR3 DNA reads TGTGCTAGCGCCTTAGGGACATTTGAAAAACTGTTTTTT. Protein: CASALGTFEKLFF. The rearrangement joins TRBV6-5 to TRBJ1-4; possible D gene TRBD1, 6 bases. The CDR3 consists of 13 residues. Per germline, CDR1 MNHEY and CDR2 SVGAGI.

About this clonotype itself: Sequence at one end of the junction differs from germline and may be a read error. The V and J genes are TRBV29-1 and TRBJ2-6, with unresolved D. The CDR3 is 15 residues long. CDR1 SQVTM and CDR2 ANQGSEA come from the germline V gene. CDR3 bases: TGCAGCGGTGAAGATAGGAAGTCTGGGGCCAACGTCCTGACTTTC. Translation: CSGEDRKSGANVLTF.

The chain joins TRBV27 to TRBJ1-1, with D unresolved. CDR1 and CDR2 (germline): MNHEY, SMNVEV (reference sequence). Trimming left V 3 bases short and J 5 bases short, with 10 bases between. This CDR3 is built from 13 residues. The CDR3 coding sequence is TGTGCCAGCAGTTTTGGGGTTGCGACTGAAGCTTTCTTT. Translation gives CASSFGVATEAFF.

This clonotype was seen just once. J is TRBJ2-4 and V is TRBV20-1; 7 bases map to TRBD1. The CDR3 contains 14 residues. Germline CDR1 DFQATT, CDR2 SNEGSKA (reference sequence). V lost 0 bases, J lost 12 bases, and 11 bases stayed unmatched. The CDR3 DNA sequence: TGCAGTGCTAGAGATCTAGGGGGCTTACTGTATCAGTACTTC. It specifies CSARDLGGLLYQYF.

This chain connects TRBV7-2 to TRBJ2-7; unclear D gene. Trimming took off 4 bases at V and 6 bases at J, with 19 bases between the two ends. Germline CDR1 reads SGHTA; CDR2 reads FQGNSA. The CDR3 spans 15 residues. CDR3 region: CASSSTLGVRGEQYF. The CDR3 DNA is TGTGCCAGCAGCTCAACTCTTGGGGTCCGAGGCGAGCAGTACTTC.

The CDR3 nucleotides read TGTGCCAGCAGCCCCGGGGACCAATTCGGGCAGTACTTC. Translated, it gives CASSPGDQFGQYF. This sequence joins TRBV4-2 and TRBJ2-5; TRBD1 or TRBD2 may be the D gene (5 bases each). V dropped 4 bases and J dropped 11 bases, with 17 bases sitting between them. Per the germline V gene, CDR1 is LGHNA and CDR2 is YNFKEQ. CDR3 length: 13 residues.

The rearrangement uses TRBV6-2 or TRBV6-3 and TRBJ1-2; no reliable D call. V dropped 3 bases and J dropped 13 bases, with 15 bases sitting between them. Germline assignment: CDR1 MNHEY and CDR2 SVGEGT. This CDR3 has 12 residues. The CDR3 DNA follows: TGTGCCAGCAGTTATGGCGACGGCCGTCGCACCTTC. It encodes CASSYGDGRRTF.